This TCR beta chain was identified in a study of cytomegalovirus exposure and HLA in healthy donors. Study-wide findings and caveats: Whilst most TCR sequences proved rare, a subset of public TCRs occurred across many donors. Cytomegalovirus-associated TCR beta chains were listed, numbering roughly 150. Cytomegalovirus status was reportedly diagnosed by the classifier with high specificity and sensitivity.

TCRdb's table, derived via immunoSEQ multiplex PCR, lists solely in-frame clones and lacks some. The table shows roughly 60,000 clones, with over 90% occurring only once. The donors belonged to the approximately 130-subject validation cohort, separate from the approximately 700-subject first cohort. Details on this clone: Its antigen is undetermined.

Sequenced input: PBMCs. This TCR derives from a young man in good health and CMV-seronegative.

The CDR3 loop reads CASSLDTISYEQYF. The CDR3 DNA follows: TGTGCCAGCAGCTTAGATACTATCAGCTACGAGCAGTACTTC. This chain uses TRBV11-3 with TRBJ2-7; unclear D gene. Germline CDR1 reads SGHNT; CDR2 reads YENEEA. The CDR3 is 14 residues long. Deletions cut 0 bases from V and 3 bases from J, with 9 bases between. The whole variable domain, filled in from reference TRBV11-3 and TRBJ2-7, reads EAGVVQSPRYKIIEKKQPVAFWCNPISGHNTLYWYLQNLGQGPELLIRYENEEAVDDSQLPKDRFSAERLKGVDSTLKIQPAELGDSAVYLCASSLDTISYEQYFGPGTRLTVT.